The 14 T cell receptor beta chains listed next were all sequenced from one sample in a study of T-cell reconstitution after alpha-beta-depleted transplantation in children. During its preparation, the TCRbeta library received unique molecular identifiers. TCRdb used MiXCR to reprocess the PCR reads, holding one entry per CDR3 protein. Counted here are about a million distinct CDR3 sequences, about 30% occurring once; the ten biggest clones make up more than 25%. Sequenced material: PBMCs, mostly from graft donor cells, taken 360 days after TCRalphabeta/CD19-depleted stem cell transplant. Receptor source: a boy under three years old who had a stem cell transplant for SCID, so the T cells may come from the graft donor.

The sample holds a few counts of this clonotype. The rearrangement joins TRBV6-5 to TRBJ2-2; 11 bases are shared with TRBD2. Per germline, CDR1 MNHEY and CDR2 SVGAGI. The CDR3 loop spans 19 amino acids. After removal of 0 bases from V and 2 bases from J, the junction contained 8 bases not matched to a gene. The CDR3 sequence is CASSYSGLAATVNTGELFF. DNA of the CDR3: TGTGCCAGCAGTTACTCGGGACTAGCGGCGACCGTTAACACCGGGGAGCTGTTTTTT.

This clonotype was found a few times. The gene calls are TRBV28 and TRBJ1-1, with TRBD1 matching 7 bases. The CDR3 is 15 residues long. Trimming removed 7 bases from V and 1 base from J; junction bases left unmatched: 9. The germline V gene encodes CDR1 MDHEN and CDR2 SYDVKM. CDR3 protein: CASTYRGKGNTEAFF. The CDR3 DNA is TGTGCCAGCACTTACAGGGGAAAGGGGAACACTGAAGCTTTCTTT.

This clonotype has at least ten counts. The chain uses TRBV2 and TRBJ1-1, with a tentative D call TRBD1 (6 bases). CDR1 and CDR2 from the germline V gene are SNHLY and FYNNEI. Trimming took 3 bases from V and 1 from J, leaving 12 bases between them. CDR3 length equals 15 residues. CDR3 DNA: TGTGCCAGCAGTGAGGCACAGGGCCCGAACACTGAAGCTTTCTTT. This sequence encodes CASSEAQGPNTEAFF. The whole variable domain, filled in from reference TRBV2 and TRBJ1-1, reads EPEVTQTPSHQVTQMGQEVILRCVPISNHLYFYWYRQILGQKVEFLVSFYNNEISEKSEIFDDQFSVERPDGSNFTLKIRSTKLEDSAMYFCASSEAQGPNTEAFFGQGTRLTVV.

This clonotype has more than one count but fewer than ten. The chain uses TRBV7-2 and TRBJ1-1, with 7 bases matching TRBD1. The trim removed 5 bases at V and 4 bases at J, leaving 10 bases unmatched. This CDR3 has 15 amino acids. In germline, CDR1 is SGHTA, CDR2 FQGNSA. CDR3 loop: CASSPLWAGGTEAFF. The CDR3 DNA reads as TGTGCCAGCAGCCCGCTTTGGGCAGGGGGCACTGAAGCTTTCTTT.

V and J are TRBV9 and TRBJ2-7, with 9 bases fitting TRBD2. Germline V gene lookup returns CDR1 SGDLS and CDR2 YYNGEE. The CDR3 is made up of 13 amino acids. The ends lost 3 bases at V and 5 bases at J; junction bases unmatched: 3. Here the CDR3 reads CASSAGLANEQYF. In nucleotides, the CDR3 is TGTGCCAGCAGCGCAGGACTAGCGAACGAGCAGTACTTC. Supplemented by reference TRBV9 and TRBJ2-7, the full variable domain reads DSGVTQTPKHLITATGQRVTLRCSPRSGDLSVYWYQQSLDQGLQFLIQYYNGEERAKGNILERFSAQQFPDLHSELNLSSLELGDSALYFCASSAGLANEQYFGPGTRLTVT.

The chain couples TRBV7-9 to TRBJ2-5; the D gene is possibly TRBD2 (5 bases). There are 14 residues in the CDR3. Germline CDR1 SEHNR, CDR2 FQNEAQ (reference sequence). Between the trimmed V and J ends, which lost 3 bases and 3 bases, there was a span of 11 bases. CDR3 in amino acids: CASSFGVQKETQYF. DNA of the CDR3: TGTGCCAGCAGCTTCGGGGTGCAAAAAGAGACCCAGTACTTC.

The chain joins TRBV18 to TRBJ2-2; D remains unclear. V was clipped by 6 bases and J by 0 bases, with 8 bases between them. CDR3 length: 14 amino acids. Germline CDR1 is KGHSH and CDR2 is LQKENI. The CDR3 here is CASSQQSNTGELFF. As DNA, the CDR3 is TGTGCCAGCTCCCAGCAGTCGAACACCGGGGAGCTGTTTTTT.

This chain connects TRBV10-3 to TRBJ1-3, with D hard to call. Germline V lookup: CDR1 ENHRY, CDR2 SYGVKD. The germline V and J ends were trimmed by 6 bases and 3 bases, with 12 bases remaining between them. CDR3 length: 14 residues. This chain's CDR3 is CAIRTDSRGNTIYF. DNA for the CDR3: TGTGCCATCAGGACGGACTCGCGTGGAAACACCATATATTTT.

In this sample, this clonotype turned up once. The chain joins TRBV10-1 to TRBJ2-3; TRBD1 matches at 7 bases. Germline lookup yields CDR1 WNHNN and CDR2 SYGVQD (reference sequence). CDR3 length: 15 amino acids. After removal of 1 base from V and 3 bases from J, the junction contained 4 bases not matched to a gene. The CDR3 loop is CASSELGRGTDTQYF. The CDR3, as DNA: TGCGCCAGCAGTGAGTTGGGCAGGGGGACAGATACGCAGTATTTT.

This clonotype was counted many times. The V call is TRBV28, the J call TRBJ2-5; D not resolved. The germline V gene has CDR1 MDHEN and CDR2 SYDVKM. The CDR3 spans 12 residues. Between the trimmed V and J ends, which lost 5 bases and 5 bases, there was a span of 9 bases. The CDR3 loop reads CASSLILETQYF. DNA for the CDR3: TGTGCCAGCAGTCTGATTCTGGAGACCCAGTACTTC.

This clonotype has more than one count but fewer than ten. The chain joins TRBV28 to TRBJ2-7, with no clear D. Germline V gene sequence: CDR1 MDHEN, CDR2 SYDVKM. Trimming took 3 bases from V and 5 from J, leaving 8 bases between them. The CDR3 has 12 amino acids. CDR3 sequence reads: CASSLSVDEQYF. The CDR3 coding sequence is TGTGCCAGCAGTTTGAGCGTCGACGAGCAGTACTTC.

This clonotype occurred a few times. The rearrangement joins TRBV7-9 to TRBJ2-1; 7 nucleotides agree with TRBD1. The CDR3 totals 15 residues. V shed 0 bases, J shed 9 bases, and the junction held 8 bases outside the gene matches. Germline loops: CDR1 SEHNR, CDR2 FQNEAQ (reference sequence). The CDR3 region is CASSLATGKESEQFF. CDR3 coding DNA: TGTGCCAGCAGCTTAGCGACAGGGAAGGAGAGTGAGCAGTTCTTC.

This clonotype showed up many times. The DNA of the CDR3 is TGTGCCAGCAGTTTTCTGACGAGGGCGAAGTACGAGCAGTACTTC. It codes for CASSFLTRAKYEQYF. The rearrangement joins TRBV12-3 or TRBV12-4 to TRBJ2-7; a weak D match, TRBD2 (5 bases). Trimming removed 3 bases at V and 4 bases at J, with 16 bases between. This CDR3 has 15 amino acids.

The chain links TRBV20-1 to TRBJ1-1; D is uncertain. The germline V gene encodes CDR1 DFQATT and CDR2 SNEGSKA (reference sequence). Trimming took 2 bases from V and 0 from J, leaving 16 bases between them. The CDR3 length is 16 residues. Written as DNA, the CDR3 is TGCAGTGCTAGACCCCCCTCGTCCGTGCTGAACACTGAAGCTTTCTTT. This codes for CSARPPSSVLNTEAFF.